This TCR beta chain was recorded in a study of patients and donors after allogeneic stem cell transplantation. V lost 7 bases to trimming and J lost 3 bases, with 19 bases between them. This CDR3 is built from 16 residues. In TCRdb, the RT-PCR reads were re-called with MiXCR into one record per CDR3 protein. Of about 960,000 distinct CDR3 sequences detected, under 20% appear once; the ten largest clones hold 5% to 6.5%. The chain combines TRBV12-3 or TRBV12-4 with TRBJ2-1, with TRBD2 as a possible D gene (6 bases). The receptor was isolated from a human donor who was either an allogeneic HSCT recipient or a stem cell or donor lymphocyte infusion donor (not recorded which). It is not recorded whose cells these are; they may come from a transplant donor. The specimen sequenced was blood, either unsorted or a sorted T cell fraction (not recorded which). The CDR3 sequence: CASTPRVRGVYNEQFF. The CDR3 coding sequence is TGTGCCAGCACCCCGCGGGTGCGGGGAGTCTACAATGAGCAGTTCTTC.